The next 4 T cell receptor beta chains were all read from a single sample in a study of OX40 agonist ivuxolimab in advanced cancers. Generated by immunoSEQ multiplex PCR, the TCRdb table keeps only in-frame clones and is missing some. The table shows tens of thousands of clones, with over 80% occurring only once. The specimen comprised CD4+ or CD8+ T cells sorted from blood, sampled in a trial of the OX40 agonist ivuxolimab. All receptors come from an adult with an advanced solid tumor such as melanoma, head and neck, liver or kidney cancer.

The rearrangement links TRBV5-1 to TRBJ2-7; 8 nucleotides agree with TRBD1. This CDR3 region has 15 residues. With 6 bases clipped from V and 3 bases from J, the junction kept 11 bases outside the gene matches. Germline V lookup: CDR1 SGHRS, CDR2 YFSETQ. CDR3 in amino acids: CASTGTGRLGYEQYF. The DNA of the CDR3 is TGCGCCAGCACCGGGACAGGCCGGCTGGGCTACGAGCAGTACTTC.

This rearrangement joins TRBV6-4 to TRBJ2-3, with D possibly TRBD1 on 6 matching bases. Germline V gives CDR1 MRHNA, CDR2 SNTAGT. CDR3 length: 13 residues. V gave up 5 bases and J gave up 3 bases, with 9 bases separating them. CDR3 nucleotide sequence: TGTGCCAGCAGTATACAGGGAACAGATACGCAGTATTTT. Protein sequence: CASSIQGTDTQYF.

The CDR3 bases are TGTGCCACCAGCTCCGACCTGAACACTGAAGCTTTCTTT. Its protein product is CATSSDLNTEAFF. This chain joins TRBV15 and TRBJ1-1; D is unclear. CDR3 length: 13 amino acids. Trimming pared 5 bases from V and 0 bases from J, leaving 7 bases between. Per the germline V gene, CDR1 is LNHNV and CDR2 is YYDKDF (reference sequence).

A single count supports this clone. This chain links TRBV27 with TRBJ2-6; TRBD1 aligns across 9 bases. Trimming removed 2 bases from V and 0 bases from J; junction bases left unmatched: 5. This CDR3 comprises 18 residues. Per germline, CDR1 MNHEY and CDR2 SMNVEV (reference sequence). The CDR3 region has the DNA TGTGCCAGCAGTTTAGTCGGGACAGGGAGCTCTGGGGCCAACGTCCTGACTTTC. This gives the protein CASSLVGTGSSGANVLTF.